This paragraph covers one T cell receptor (beta chain) sequence. No antigen is known for it. No per-base quality is available; no much larger clone lies one base away. TCRbeta CDR3 regions were amplified from genomic DNA by means of the immunoSEQ Assay, a bias-controlled multiplex PCR. On the authors' methods: Nucleated cell counts per sample were estimated from amplification of reference gene primers within the assay. Sequence reads were collapsed and filtered to measure the absolute abundance of every unique TCRbeta CDR3 rearrangement. Productive Simpson clonality was computed per sample as the square root of Simpson's diversity index over productive rearrangements. This is the immuneACCESS table as TCRdb keeps it, with only in-frame sequences that have V and J called. A part of the clones is gone; compared with another copy, unresolved V genes explain less than half, and the rest is unexplained. D and trimming were read from the DNA, whereas the V and J calls and clone size are those reported in that table. This sample gives around 150,000 clones in total; 65% to 80% of them show up just once. The ten largest account for approximately 8% of the sample.

These data originate in a study of blood T cell repertoires in COVID-19 (TCRdb year 2020). About the study as a whole: Samples from collaborators originated in the United States, Italy and Spain and spanned both the acute and convalescent phases of COVID-19. The prospective study material was composed of cDNA or gDNA derived from T cells, B-cell-depleted T cells, or PBMCs. The dataset comprised deeply sampled blood TCRbeta repertoires from subjects exposed to, actively infected with, or recovered from COVID-19. The repertoires were released in a freely available public database meant as a resource for research on the immune response to SARS-CoV-2. The samples were drawn from two sources: the first 160 participants of the ongoing ImmuneRACE study, and over 950 subjects contributed by 6 global collaborators. Sample metadata almost always included a de-identified subject ID, COVID-19 status, age in years and sex. HLA class I and class II types, where available, came from metadata supplied by the sample provider rather than from assay-based typing.

The germline V gene (reference sequence) sets CDR1 to LGHDT and CDR2 to YNNKEL. The CDR3 goes from the cysteine to the phenylalanine over 13 residues. Only the CDR3 part of the read is kept: 39 bases, read in frame from the first base. Clipping removes 4 bases from V and 5 bases from J, with 5 as the unmatched junction base count. Results the study describes overall, beyond this receptor: How much clinical and demographic metadata was included differed by source and by participant, and the metadata was provided uncurated.

Collaborating institutions collected whole blood in K2EDTA tubes following their own protocols. For TCRbeta analysis, collaborators shipped samples as frozen whole blood, isolated PBMCs, or DNA extracted from either of those sample types. Recombination connected TRBV3-1 (or the pseudogene TRBV3-2) to TRBJ2-7; 7 junctional bases match TRBD1. Sample: peripheral blood. The TCR was taken from a man between 60 and 70 years old with acute or convalescent COVID-19. CDR3 reads: CASSPTGADEQYF. The sequence in DNA is TGTGCCAGCAGCCCTACAGGGGCGGACGAGCAGTACTTC.